The rows below give T cell receptor beta chains drawn from one sample of a study of OX40 agonist ivuxolimab in advanced cancers. Clones were read by immunoSEQ multiplex PCR, and TCRdb kept only the in-frame ones, dropping some. Of about 94,000 clones listed, around nine tenths are singletons. The specimen comprised CD4+ or CD8+ T cells sorted from blood, sampled in a trial of the OX40 agonist ivuxolimab. These receptors came from an adult with an advanced solid tumor such as melanoma, head and neck, liver or kidney cancer. CDR3s include the opening cysteine and the closing phenylalanine or tryptophan. The D gene is left open where the match is weak. Rows give clone size only sometimes, using once, few, many, or a class for an expanded clone.

d_call: TRBD2
clone_size: .
v_call: TRBV11-2
j_call: TRBJ2-1
cdr3_aa: CASSRFAGGSLSYNEQFF
cdr3_nt: TGTGCCAGCAGCCGATTTGCGGGGGGGTCCCTCTCCTACAATGAGCAGTTCTTC

d_call: .
clone_size: .
v_call: TRBV2
j_call: TRBJ2-7
cdr3_aa: CASSVRDISSYEQYF
cdr3_nt: TGTGCCAGCAGTGTTCGGGATATTAGCTCCTACGAGCAGTACTTC

d_call: .
clone_size: .
v_call: TRBV7-9
j_call: TRBJ2-2
cdr3_aa: CASSPKGGTGELFF
cdr3_nt: TGTGCCAGCAGCCCGAAGGGGGGTACCGGGGAGCTGTTTTTT

d_call: .
clone_size: .
v_call: TRBV21-1
j_call: TRBJ1-6
cdr3_aa: CASTTGQAARDSPLHF
cdr3_nt: TGTGCCAGCACCACGGGACAGGCGGCGAGAGATTCACCCCTCCACTTT

d_call: .
clone_size: .
v_call: TRBV6-5
j_call: TRBJ1-1
cdr3_aa: CASSYWGMNTEAFF
cdr3_nt: TGTGCCAGCAGTTACTGGGGCATGAACACTGAAGCTTTCTTT

d_call: TRBD2
clone_size: once
v_call: TRBV4-2
j_call: TRBJ2-3
cdr3_aa: CASSQDSGYSQYF
cdr3_nt: TGTGCCAGCAGCCAAGATAGCGGGTATTCGCAGTATTTT

d_call: .
clone_size: .
v_call: TRBV6-6
j_call: TRBJ1-4
cdr3_aa: CASSNPLGGREKLFF
cdr3_nt: TGTGCCAGCAGTAACCCCCTCGGGGGCAGAGAAAAACTGTTTTTT

d_call: .
clone_size: .
v_call: TRBV7-8
j_call: TRBJ1-2
cdr3_aa: CASSLVGGSYGYTF
cdr3_nt: TGTGCCAGCAGCTTAGTGGGAGGGAGCTATGGCTACACCTTC

d_call: .
clone_size: .
v_call: TRBV19
j_call: TRBJ1-2
cdr3_aa: CASSNSGTKANYGYTF
cdr3_nt: TGTGCCAGCAGCAACAGCGGGACAAAAGCCAACTATGGCTACACCTTC

d_call: .
clone_size: once
v_call: TRBV15
j_call: TRBJ2-7
cdr3_aa: CATSIGDQSYEQYF
cdr3_nt: TGTGCCACCAGCATCGGGGACCAATCCTACGAGCAGTACTTC

d_call: TRBD1
clone_size: once
v_call: TRBV10-3
j_call: TRBJ1-2
cdr3_aa: CAITGQGADYGYTF
cdr3_nt: TGTGCCATCACCGGACAGGGGGCAGACTATGGCTACACCTTC

d_call: .
clone_size: .
v_call: TRBV5-1
j_call: TRBJ1-6
cdr3_aa: CASTHRYPGEGSPLHF
cdr3_nt: TGCGCCAGCACACACAGGTACCCAGGGGAGGGTTCACCCCTCCACTTT

d_call: .
clone_size: .
v_call: TRBV27
j_call: TRBJ1-1
cdr3_aa: CASSWSLGNTEAFF
cdr3_nt: TGTGCCAGCAGTTGGTCTTTAGGGAACACTGAAGCTTTCTTT

d_call: TRBD2
clone_size: .
v_call: TRBV7-8
j_call: TRBJ2-5
cdr3_aa: CASSLARPTVAGGVAQYF
cdr3_nt: TGTGCCAGCAGCTTAGCCCGCCCCACTGTAGCGGGGGGGGTGGCCCAGTACTTC

d_call: .
clone_size: .
v_call: TRBV4-2
j_call: TRBJ2-5
cdr3_aa: CASSPRGPQETQYF
cdr3_nt: TGTGCCAGCAGCCCCCGGGGGCCACAAGAGACCCAGTACTTC

d_call: .
clone_size: .
v_call: TRBV30
j_call: TRBJ1-2
cdr3_aa: CAWSGVRGGGYTF
cdr3_nt: TGTGCCTGGAGTGGGGTCAGGGGAGGCGGCTACACCTTC

d_call: TRBD1
clone_size: .
v_call: TRBV18
j_call: TRBJ1-2
cdr3_aa: CASSPTAPGGIYGYTF
cdr3_nt: TGTGCCAGCTCACCAACTGCGCCAGGGGGCATCTATGGCTACACCTTC

d_call: .
clone_size: .
v_call: TRBV7-6
j_call: TRBJ1-1
cdr3_aa: CASSLGAGGNTEAFF
cdr3_nt: TGTGCCAGCAGCTTAGGTGCAGGTGGGAACACTGAAGCTTTCTTT

d_call: .
clone_size: .
v_call: TRBV7-2
j_call: TRBJ1-2
cdr3_aa: CASSLAGYGYTF
cdr3_nt: TGTGCCAGCAGCTTAGCCGGCTATGGCTACACCTTC

d_call: TRBD1
clone_size: .
v_call: TRBV19
j_call: TRBJ2-6
cdr3_aa: CASSPGQGLSGANVLTF
cdr3_nt: TGTGCCAGTAGCCCGGGACAGGGACTGTCTGGGGCCAACGTCCTGACTTTC

d_call: TRBD1
clone_size: .
v_call: TRBV6-1
j_call: TRBJ2-7
cdr3_aa: CASLRLDRDYEQYF
cdr3_nt: TGTGCCAGCCTTCGCTTGGACAGGGACTACGAGCAGTACTTC

d_call: TRBD1
clone_size: .
v_call: TRBV29-1
j_call: TRBJ1-2
cdr3_aa: CSVDRGLLYYGYTF
cdr3_nt: TGCAGCGTAGACAGGGGGCTGTTGTACTATGGCTACACCTTC

d_call: .
clone_size: .
v_call: TRBV7-3
j_call: TRBJ2-7
cdr3_aa: CASSLTGSEGQYF
cdr3_nt: TGTGCCAGCAGCTTAACAGGGTCGGAGGGGCAGTACTTC